This is a list of T cell receptor beta chains from one sample in a study of blood T cell repertoires in COVID-19. Some clones are missing from TCRdb's copy, which holds only in-frame ones; the method was immunoSEQ multiplex PCR. The table lists under 80,000 clones, over 80% of them singletons. Sequencing was done on a sample of peripheral blood. These receptors were obtained from a man between 65 and 80 years old with acute or convalescent COVID-19. Each CDR3 is given with its conserved first and last residue. A D gene is named only where the DNA matches it firmly. A row's size may be missing; if present it is once, few, many or a size class.

-	TRBV2	TRBJ1-1	-	TGTGCCAGCAGTCCCAGAGGGGCGGGGGGCACTGAAGCTTTCTTT	CASSPRGAGGTEAFF
-	TRBV18	TRBJ1-5	-	TGTGCCAGCTCACAGAACCCGGCTAGTGGACAGCCCCAGCATTTT	CASSQNPASGQPQHF
-	TRBV7-6	TRBJ2-3	-	TGTGCCAGCAGCTTAGCTTCCAGGGGCACAGATACGCAGTATTTT	CASSLASRGTDTQYF
-	TRBV2	TRBJ2-7	TRBD1	TGTGCCAGCAGTGAAGGGGACAGAATTACCTACGAGCAGTACTTC	CASSEGDRITYEQYF
-	TRBV7-9	TRBJ1-6	-	TGTGCCAGCAGCCCCCGGGGGTTTTCCTATAATTCACCCCTCCACTTT	CASSPRGFSYNSPLHF
-	TRBV11-2	TRBJ1-6	-	TGTGCCAGTAAGGCAGCGAACTATAATTCACCCCTCCACTTT	CASKAANYNSPLHF
-	TRBV5-1	TRBJ2-5	TRBD2	TGCGCCAGCAGCCCGTGGACTAGCGGGGGAGAGACCCAGTACTTC	CASSPWTSGGETQYF
-	TRBV2	TRBJ1-2	-	TGTGCCAGCAGACTGGACATGGGTGGCTACACCTTC	CASRLDMGGYTF
-	TRBV19	TRBJ2-7	TRBD1	TGTGCCAGTAGCCCCCCGGGACAGGCGGGCTACGAGCAGTACTTC	CASSPPGQAGYEQYF
-	TRBV3-1/TRBV3-2	TRBJ1-1	-	TGTGCCAGCAGCGCGCTAAATCGGGAGACCACTGAAGCTTTCTTT	CASSALNRETTEAFF
-	TRBV7-9	TRBJ1-2	TRBD1	TGTGCCAGCAGCCAGCAGGGGGCGGATGGCTACACCTTC	CASSQQGADGYTF
-	TRBV3-1/TRBV3-2	TRBJ2-2	-	TGTGCCAGCAGCCAACCAGGGGAACGCGCCGGGGAGCTGTTTTTT	CASSQPGERAGELFF
-	TRBV4-2	TRBJ2-5	-	TGTGCCAGCAGCCAGCCGGGAGACCAAGAGACCCAGTACTTC	CASSQPGDQETQYF
-	TRBV5-1	TRBJ2-1	TRBD2	TGCGCCAGCAGCTTGGCTTACCTGACTAGCGATGAGCAGTTCTTC	CASSLAYLTSDEQFF
-	TRBV3-1/TRBV3-2	TRBJ2-1	TRBD2	TGTGCCAGCAGCCACCGTAGCGGGGGGATGGGCGATGAGCAGTTCTTC	CASSHRSGGMGDEQFF
-	TRBV5-1	TRBJ2-5	TRBD2	TGCGCCAGCAGGGCAGGAGCGGGGGGCTCCGAAGAGACCCAGTACTTC	CASRAGAGGSEETQYF
-	TRBV15	TRBJ1-5	-	TGTGCCACCAGCAAAAGGAGGGGATACCCCAATCAGCCCCAGCATTTT	CATSKRRGYPNQPQHF
-	TRBV11-2	TRBJ1-1	-	TGTGCCAGCAGCCCGCGGTTGGGTTCCACTGAAGCTTTCTTT	CASSPRLGSTEAFF
-	TRBV6-5	TRBJ2-5	-	TGTGCCAGCACCCTTAGCAGGGGAGAGACCCAGTACTTC	CASTLSRGETQYF
-	TRBV3-1/TRBV3-2	TRBJ2-1	-	TGTGCCAGCAGCCAAGACTCGGGTGAGCAGTTCTTC	CASSQDSGEQFF
-	TRBV7-9	TRBJ2-2	-	TGTGCCAGCAGCTTGGGCGACAGCAACACCGGGGAGCTGTTTTTT	CASSLGDSNTGELFF
-	TRBV6-4	TRBJ1-2	TRBD1	TGTGCCAGCAGTGCCCGACAGGGAGTGGGGGACTATGGCTACACCTTC	CASSARQGVGDYGYTF
once	TRBV18	TRBJ1-4	-	TGTGCCAGCTCACCCTATCCTGGGGCTGGGGAAAAACTGTTTTTT	CASSPYPGAGEKLFF
-	TRBV7-9	TRBJ1-2	TRBD1	TGTGCCAGCAGCCAAGGGACAGGGGGCGAATCGGGTGGCTACACCTTC	CASSQGTGGESGGYTF